These 23 T cell receptor beta chains came from one sample sequenced in a study of blood T cell repertoires in COVID-19. Assay used: immunoSEQ multiplex PCR; TCRdb lists only in-frame clones, some missing. This table holds about 100,000 clones, less than 90% found once. Sequences were obtained from peripheral blood. Receptors were obtained from a man aged 25 to 40 in a cohort sampled during active COVID-19.

V and J are TRBV2 and TRBJ1-5, with D maybe TRBD1 (5 bases). The germline CDR1 and CDR2 sequences are SNHLY and FYNNEI. Trimming stripped 8 bases from V and 3 bases from J, with 11 bases between. CDR3 length: 13 amino acids. The CDR3: CASGGSPNQPQHF. CDR3 coding DNA: TGTGCCAGCGGGGGGAGCCCCAATCAGCCCCAGCATTTT. Full variable domain (outside the CDR3, taken from reference TRBV2 and TRBJ1-5): EPEVTQTPSHQVTQMGQEVILRCVPISNHLYFYWYRQILGQKVEFLVSFYNNEISEKSEIFDDQFSVERPDGSNFTLKIRSTKLEDSAMYFCASGGSPNQPQHFGDGTRLSIL.

V gene TRBV6-5 combines with J gene TRBJ1-1; no definite D call. This CDR3 spans 15 amino acids. V was clipped by 0 bases and J by 2 bases, with 10 bases between them. The germline V gene encodes CDR1 MNHEY and CDR2 SVGAGI. The CDR3 DNA reads TGTGCCAGCAGTTACTCGGAGGAGTTAAACACTGAAGCTTTCTTT. Encoded protein: CASSYSEELNTEAFF.

This sequence joins TRBV7-2 and TRBJ2-3, with TRBD1 identical over 11 bases. Trimming removed 5 bases from V and 4 bases from J; junction bases left unmatched: 5. The germline CDR1 and CDR2 sequences are SGHTA and FQGNSA. This CDR3 spans 15 amino acids. This CDR3 is CASSPLGQGADTQYF. For the CDR3, the DNA is TGTGCCAGCAGCCCCCTGGGACAGGGGGCAGATACGCAGTATTTT.

The CDR3 DNA reads as TGTGCCAGTAGTATAGATCTTCTGGGGGCGAATTCACCCCTCCACTTT. This translates into CASSIDLLGANSPLHF. This rearrangement joins TRBV19 to TRBJ1-6; possibly TRBD1 for D (6 bases). CDR1 and CDR2 from the germline V gene are LNHDA and SQIVND (reference sequence). The CDR3 contains 16 residues. V was trimmed by 0 bases and J by 7 bases, leaving 13 bases between them. Together with reference TRBV19 and TRBJ1-6, the CDR3 gives the full variable domain: DGGITQSPKYLFRKEGQNVTLSCEQNLNHDAMYWYRQDPGQGLRLIYYSQIVNDFQKGDIAEGYSVSREKKESFPLTVTSAQKNPTAFYLCASSIDLLGANSPLHFGNGTRLTVT.

The chain uses TRBV5-5 and TRBJ2-7; 8 bases line up with TRBD1. Germline V gives CDR1 SGHKS, CDR2 YYEKEE (reference sequence). The CDR3 covers 16 residues. V trimming: 2 bases; J trimming: 3 bases; junction bases outside the gene matches: 10. The CDR3 nucleotides read TGTGCCAGCAGCTTAGCTCCCGGGACAGGAGACTACGAGCAGTACTTC. The encoded protein is CASSLAPGTGDYEQYF.

This clone was recorded once. The CDR3 coding sequence is TGTGCCAGCAGTTGGCGGGAACACTATGGCTACACCTTC. It translates to CASSWREHYGYTF. The V call is TRBV12-3 or TRBV12-4, the J call TRBJ1-2; no definite D call. Between the trimmed V and J ends, which lost 4 bases and 3 bases, there was a span of 9 bases. The CDR3 is made up of 13 amino acids.

The chain has TRBV7-9 and TRBJ1-2, with D perhaps matching TRBD1 (5 bases). Germline CDR1 and CDR2: SEHNR and FQNEAQ (reference sequence). Between the trimmed V and J ends, which lost 1 base and 2 bases, there was a span of 11 bases. The CDR3 is made up of 15 amino acids. The CDR3 here is CASSLEQALNYGYTF. As DNA, the CDR3 is TGTGCCAGCAGCTTAGAACAGGCGCTAAACTATGGCTACACCTTC.

The V call is TRBV14, the J call TRBJ2-3; TRBD2 is a possible D gene (7 bases). The CDR3 contains 14 residues. Germline V gives CDR1 SGHDN, CDR2 FVKESK. Deletions cut 6 bases from V and 7 bases from J, with 17 bases between. CDR3 region: CASRQGGGLNTQYF. Written as DNA, the CDR3 is TGTGCCAGCAGACAGGGAGGGGGATTAAATACGCAGTATTTT.

The CDR3 region has the DNA TGTGCCAGCAGCCCGTGGGGACAGGGGTCCACTGAAGCTTTCTTT. Its translation is CASSPWGQGSTEAFF. V gene TRBV3-1 (or the pseudogene TRBV3-2) combines with J gene TRBJ1-1; TRBD1 matches 10 bases. Losses at the gene ends were 4 bases for V and 4 bases for J; bases not matched to a gene: 6. The CDR3 is made up of 15 amino acids. Per germline, CDR1 LGHDT and CDR2 YNNKEL (reference sequence).

The table lists this clone with a count of one. The chain uses TRBV6-5 and TRBJ1-2; 7 bases are a match to TRBD1. Germline trimming cut 5 bases from V and 6 bases from J; bases unmatched to any gene: 12. The CDR3 extends over 15 amino acids. Germline values: CDR1 MNHEY, CDR2 SVGAGI. The CDR3 coding sequence is TGTGCCAGCAGTCCTGACTGGGACAGCGCAAATGGCTACACCTTC. Its protein product is CASSPDWDSANGYTF.

The genes are TRBV6-5 and TRBJ1-5; TRBD1 agrees at 7 bases. The CDR3 has 15 amino acids. Germline lookup yields CDR1 MNHEY and CDR2 SVGAGI. The J segment lost 7 bases and the V segment lost 6 bases, leaving 12 bases of the junction unmatched. The CDR3 here is CASSSRTGTPQPQHF. As DNA, the CDR3 is TGTGCCAGCAGCTCCAGGACAGGTACGCCCCAGCCCCAGCATTTT.

The chain couples TRBV7-2 to TRBJ2-7, with 8 nucleotides matching TRBD1. This CDR3 region has 15 residues. Trimming at V came to 5 bases and at J to 0 bases, leaving 6 bases not matched to a gene. Germline assignment: CDR1 SGHTA and CDR2 FQGNSA. CDR3 nucleotide sequence: TGTGCCAGCAGCCCGACGGGACAGGACTCCTACGAGCAGTACTTC. Its translation: CASSPTGQDSYEQYF.

The chain links TRBV6-1 to TRBJ1-4, with D possibly being TRBD1 (6 bases). This CDR3 spans 14 amino acids. Germline CDR1 MNHNS, CDR2 SASEGT. The germline V and J ends were trimmed by 2 bases and 7 bases, with 11 bases remaining between them. The CDR3 DNA follows: TGTGCCAGCAGTGAACAGGGGAGGGGTGAAAAACTGTTTTTT. This encodes CASSEQGRGEKLFF.

The V and J genes are TRBV20-1 and TRBJ2-7; D unclear. The V gene's germline CDR1 is DFQATT and CDR2 SNEGSKA (reference sequence). Trimming stripped 3 bases from V and 6 bases from J, with 15 bases between. This CDR3 contains 13 residues. The DNA of the CDR3 is TGCAGTGCTAGTGTTCCGCCGAGGCCCGAGCAGTACTTC. As protein: CSASVPPRPEQYF.

The sample holds a few counts of this clone. The V gene is TRBV4-3, the J gene TRBJ2-6, with D unclear. Germline lookup yields CDR1 LGHNA and CDR2 YSLEER. The CDR3 is 17 amino acids. Between the trimmed V and J ends, which lost 1 base and 2 bases, there was a span of 12 bases. CDR3 coding DNA: TGCGCCAGCAGCCAAGCCGCGAGCCAAACTGGGGCCAACGTCCTGACTTTC. This codes for CASSQAASQTGANVLTF.

The CDR3 bases are TGTGCCAGCAGCAGGACAGGGTACACCGGGGAGCTGTTTTTT. Protein sequence: CASSRTGYTGELFF. This chain connects TRBV2 to TRBJ2-2, with TRBD1 matching over 8 bases. Trimming cost V 6 bases and J 3 bases; bases outside gene matches: 3. Germline CDR1 and CDR2: SNHLY and FYNNEI. CDR3 size: 14 residues.

The J gene is TRBJ2-5, the V gene TRBV6-5; D unresolved. Trimming cost V 8 bases and J 7 bases, with 8 bases left between them. Per germline, CDR1 MNHEY and CDR2 SVGAGI. The CDR3 has 10 amino acids. DNA of the CDR3: TGTGCCAGCGGCCGTGGGACCCAGTACTTC. Encoded protein: CASGRGTQYF.

The chain has TRBV18 and TRBJ2-7; TRBD2 is a possible D gene (6 bases). V was shortened by 3 bases and J by 5 bases, with 14 bases between the two germline ends. CDR3 length: 14 amino acids. Germline V gene sequence: CDR1 KGHSH, CDR2 LQKENI. The CDR3 coding sequence is TGTGCCAGCTCACCGGCGGGGCAAGGCCACGAGCAGTACTTC. Amino acid sequence: CASSPAGQGHEQYF.

This sequence joins TRBV5-4 and TRBJ2-2; 12 positions agree with TRBD2. Looked up from germline, CDR1 is SGHNT and CDR2 is YYREEE (reference sequence). Losses at the gene ends were 4 bases for V and 8 bases for J; bases not matched to a gene: 9. The CDR3 runs to 16 residues. The chain's CDR3 is CASSRGLAGGRGELFF. DNA for the CDR3: TGTGCCAGCAGCCGGGGCCTAGCGGGGGGGCGAGGGGAGCTGTTTTTT.

The chain uses TRBV18 and TRBJ1-3; 9 positions match TRBD1. The CDR3 consists of 17 residues. Germline V gene sequence: CDR1 KGHSH, CDR2 LQKENI. J lost 0 bases, V lost 2 bases, and 5 bases had no gene match. The CDR3 spells CASSPTGQGGSGNTIYF. CDR3 in DNA: TGTGCCAGCTCACCAACGGGACAGGGTGGCTCTGGAAACACCATATATTTT.

The CDR3 region has the DNA TGTGCCAGCAGTTACAAGAGCCCAGGGGCAACTAATGAAAAACTGTTTTTT. This encodes CASSYKSPGATNEKLFF. This sequence joins TRBV2 and TRBJ1-4; the D gene is possibly TRBD1 (6 bases). V was shortened by 5 bases and J by 0 bases, with 16 bases between the two germline ends. Germline V lookup: CDR1 SNHLY, CDR2 FYNNEI. This CDR3 has 17 residues.

The chain recombines TRBV7-9 with TRBJ1-1, with D possibly being TRBD1 (5 bases). The V end was cut by 5 bases, the J end by 1 base, with 14 bases between. The CDR3 runs to 15 residues. Germline assignment: CDR1 SEHNR and CDR2 FQNEAQ (reference sequence). For the CDR3, the DNA is TGTGCCAGCAGCAGCTTTGGCGGGGGGAACACTGAAGCTTTCTTT. Protein sequence: CASSSFGGGNTEAFF. The variable domain in full, with the rest retrieved from reference TRBV7-9 and TRBJ1-1, is DTGVSQNPRHKITKRGQNVTFRCDPISEHNRLYWYRQTLGQGPEFLTYFQNEAQLEKSRLLSDRFSAERPKGSFSTLEIQRTEQGDSAMYLCASSSFGGGNTEAFFGQGTRLTVV.

The V gene is TRBV2, the J gene TRBJ2-6; 8 positions agree with TRBD1. The V gene end was trimmed by 2 bases and the J gene end by 2 bases; junction bases not matched to a gene: 8. There are 18 residues in the CDR3. Germline CDR1 and CDR2: SNHLY and FYNNEI. CDR3 nucleotide sequence: TGTGCCAGCAGTGAAAGGGGGACAGGTTTCGCTGGGGCCAACGTCCTGACTTTC. Translated, it gives CASSERGTGFAGANVLTF.